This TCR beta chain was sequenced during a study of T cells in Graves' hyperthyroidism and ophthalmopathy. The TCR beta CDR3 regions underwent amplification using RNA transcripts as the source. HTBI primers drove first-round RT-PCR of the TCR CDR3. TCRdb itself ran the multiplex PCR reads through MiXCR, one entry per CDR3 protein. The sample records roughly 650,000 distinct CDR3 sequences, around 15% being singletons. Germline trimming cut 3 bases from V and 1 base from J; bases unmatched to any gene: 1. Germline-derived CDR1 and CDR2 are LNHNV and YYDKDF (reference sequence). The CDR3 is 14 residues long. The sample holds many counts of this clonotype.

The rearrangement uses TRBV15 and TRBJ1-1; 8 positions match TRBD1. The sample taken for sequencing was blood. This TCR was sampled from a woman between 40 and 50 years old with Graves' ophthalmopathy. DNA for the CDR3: TGTGCCACCAGCAGGGACAGGGCGAACACTGAAGCTTTCTTT. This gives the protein CATSRDRANTEAFF. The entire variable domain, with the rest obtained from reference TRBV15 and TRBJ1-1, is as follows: DAMVIQNPRYQVTQFGKPVTLSCSQTLNHNVMYWYQQKSSQAPKLLFHYYDKDFNNEADTPDNFQSRRPNTSFCFLDIRSPGLGDTAMYLCATSRDRANTEAFFGQGTRLTVV.